The 26 T cell receptor beta chains below come from one sample, sequenced in a study of cytomegalovirus exposure and HLA in healthy donors. It was with 60 Vbeta and 13 Jbeta primers that the PCR ran. The data were produced by immunoSEQ multiplex PCR, yet TCRdb's version contains in-frame clones alone and is incomplete. Found here are around 150,000 clones, 65% to 75% of them singletons; the top ten hold around 4.7%. The specimen was PBMCs. These receptors originate from a man between 60 and 75 years old in good health and CMV-seronegative.

The chain couples TRBV28 to TRBJ1-4; D is unresolved. V lost 1 base and J lost 2, with 8 bases in between. The CDR3 totals 15 residues. Germline lookup yields CDR1 MDHEN and CDR2 SYDVKM. The CDR3 spells CASSLSDITNEKLFF. The DNA of the CDR3 is TGTGCCAGCAGTTTATCAGATATCACTAATGAAAAACTGTTTTTT.

The V and J genes are TRBV5-6 and TRBJ1-5; D may be TRBD1 (5 bases). Per the germline V gene, CDR1 is SGHDT and CDR2 is YYEEEE. The V end lost 2 bases, the J end lost 4 bases, and 10 bases lay between the germline ends. This CDR3 has 14 amino acids. In nucleotides, the CDR3 is TGTGCCAGCAGCTTTGCAGGGTTAAATCAGCCCCAGCATTTT. This gives the protein CASSFAGLNQPQHF.

V usage is TRBV20-1 and J usage is TRBJ1-1; D gene unclear. The CDR3 is 11 amino acids. Trimming took 3 bases from V and 7 from J, leaving 9 bases between them. CDR1 is DFQATT and CDR2 is SNEGSKA in the germline V gene (reference sequence). The CDR3 is CSARKQFEAFF. CDR3 DNA sequence: TGCAGTGCTAGGAAACAGTTTGAAGCTTTCTTT.

In this sample, this clone turned up a few times. The chain carries TRBV11-2 and TRBJ1-2; the D gene is possibly TRBD1 (6 bases). Germline CDR1 and CDR2: SGHAT and FQNNGV. CDR3 length: 14 amino acids. Trimming took 5 bases from V and 2 from J, leaving 12 bases between them. The CDR3 nucleotides are TGTGCCAGCAGCATCACTACAGGGAACTATGGCTACACCTTC. Translation gives CASSITTGNYGYTF.

The rearrangement links TRBV19 to TRBJ2-1, with 9 bases matching TRBD2. The germline V gene encodes CDR1 LNHDA and CDR2 SQIVND (reference sequence). CDR3 length equals 14 residues. With V trimmed by 6 bases and J by 2 bases, 2 bases remained unmatched. The CDR3 loop is CASSRLAAYNEQFF. CDR3 DNA: TGTGCCAGTAGCCGACTAGCGGCCTACAATGAGCAGTTCTTC.

This clone was found a few times. V gene TRBV5-6 combines with J gene TRBJ1-2; 7 nucleotides align to TRBD1. With 2 bases clipped from V and 8 bases from J, the junction kept 6 bases outside the gene matches. CDR3 length equals 13 residues. Germline loops: CDR1 SGHDT, CDR2 YYEEEE. CDR3 sequence reads: CASSFDRVEGYTF. The DNA of the CDR3 is TGTGCCAGCAGCTTCGACAGGGTTGAAGGCTACACCTTC. The whole variable domain, remainder taken from reference TRBV5-6 and TRBJ1-2, is DAGVTQSPTHLIKTRGQQVTLRCSPKSGHDTVSWYQQALGQGPQFIFQYYEEEERQRGNFPDRFSGHQFPNYSSELNVNALLLGDSALYLCASSFDRVEGYTFGSGTRLTVV.

This clone was found a few times. This chain connects TRBV5-1 to TRBJ1-1, with TRBD1 identical over 10 bases. CDR1 SGHRS and CDR2 YFSETQ come from the germline V gene. V gave up 3 bases and J gave up 0 bases; unmatched junction bases: 2. CDR3 length: 15 residues. In nucleotides, the CDR3 is TGCGCCAGCAGCTGGGGGACAGGGGTGAACACTGAAGCTTTCTTT. Translating gives CASSWGTGVNTEAFF. The full variable domain, in which reference TRBV5-1 and TRBJ1-1 provide the parts outside the CDR3, is KAGVTQTPRYLIKTRGQQVTLSCSPISGHRSVSWYQQTPGQGLQFLFEYFSETQRNKGNFPGRFSGRQFSNSRSEMNVSTLELGDSALYLCASSWGTGVNTEAFFGQGTRLTVV.

The V and J genes are TRBV9 and TRBJ1-2, with D hard to call. V lost 4 bases, J lost 4 bases, and 11 bases lay in between. Germline V CDR1 and CDR2: SGDLS, YYNGEE. This CDR3 spans 13 amino acids. The CDR3 loop is CASSPADTYGYTF. For the CDR3, the DNA is TGTGCCAGCAGCCCAGCCGACACCTATGGCTACACCTTC. The entire variable domain, with the rest obtained from reference TRBV9 and TRBJ1-2, is as follows: DSGVTQTPKHLITATGQRVTLRCSPRSGDLSVYWYQQSLDQGLQFLIQYYNGEERAKGNILERFSAQQFPDLHSELNLSSLELGDSALYFCASSPADTYGYTFGSGTRLTVV.

The chain joins TRBV12-5 to TRBJ2-2; TRBD2 aligns across 7 bases. The V segment lost 4 bases and the J segment 2 bases; nucleotides outside the gene matches: 13. The CDR3 extends over 18 amino acids. CDR1 LGHNT and CDR2 FRNRAP come from the germline V gene. The CDR3 coding sequence is TGTGCTAGTGGTTGGGCGTCGACGGGACTACTAAACACCGGGGAGCTGTTTTTT. This gives the protein CASGWASTGLLNTGELFF.

The rearrangement joins TRBV9 to TRBJ2-3; tentatively, D is TRBD2 (6 bases). V lost 4 bases and J lost 1, with 16 bases in between. Germline CDR1 is SGDLS and CDR2 is YYNGEE. The CDR3 totals 16 residues. This chain's CDR3 is CASSPQVRERTDTQYF. The CDR3, as DNA: TGTGCCAGCAGCCCCCAGGTGCGGGAACGCACAGATACGCAGTATTTT.

V is TRBV4-1 and J is TRBJ2-7; D perhaps matches TRBD2 (5 bases). The V gene's germline CDR1 is MGHRA and CDR2 YSYEKL. The CDR3 extends over 15 amino acids. The V end was cut by 0 bases, the J end by 6 bases, with 15 bases between. The CDR3 coding sequence is TGCGCCAGCAGCCAAGATATCGCCACTGCGGGCGAGCAGTACTTC. It translates to CASSQDIATAGEQYF.

The chain recombines TRBV9 with TRBJ1-4; TRBD1 matches at 9 bases. Germline CDR1 is SGDLS and CDR2 is YYNGEE. This CDR3 spans 15 amino acids. The V segment lost 4 bases and the J segment 6 bases; nucleotides outside the gene matches: 7. CDR3 protein: CASSQEDRGYEKLFF. The CDR3 nucleotides are TGTGCCAGCAGCCAAGAGGACAGGGGTTATGAAAAACTGTTTTTT.

There are a few counts of this clone. The chain links TRBV2 to TRBJ1-5; D unresolved. The CDR3 covers 15 residues. Germline-derived CDR1 and CDR2 are SNHLY and FYNNEI. Trimming left V 3 bases short and J 6 bases short, with 15 bases between. The CDR3 protein is CASSDGLNGGQPQHF. The DNA of the CDR3 is TGTGCCAGCAGTGATGGGCTCAACGGAGGTCAGCCCCAGCATTTT.

Remarks on this clone: The same CDR3 also results from other DNA sequences found in this sample. DNA of the CDR3: TGTGCCAGCAGTTTGGCAGGGGGCTACGAGCAGTACTTC. Protein sequence: CASSLAGGYEQYF. This chain uses TRBV6-5 with TRBJ2-7; 7 nucleotides match TRBD1. The germline V gene has CDR1 MNHEY and CDR2 SVGAGI. J lost 3 bases, V lost 4 bases, and 3 bases had no gene match. The CDR3 totals 13 residues.

This clone was found a few times. In the same sample, other DNA sequences code for this CDR3. The chain employs TRBV18 and TRBJ1-1; 7 nucleotides line up with TRBD1. There are 13 residues in the CDR3. V was pared by 3 bases and J by 3 bases, with 1 base of the junction left unmatched. CDR1 is KGHSH, CDR2 LQKENI, per germline. CDR3 in amino acids: CASSPGTDTEAFF. In DNA form, the CDR3 reads TGTGCCAGCTCACCTGGGACAGACACTGAAGCTTTCTTT.

This rearrangement joins TRBV30 to TRBJ2-1; 8 bases are shared with TRBD2. Germline V lookup: CDR1 GTSNPN, CDR2 SVGIG (reference sequence). The CDR3 covers 14 residues. The ends lost 8 bases at V and 2 bases at J; junction bases unmatched: 8. The CDR3 coding sequence is TGTGCCGGGGATAGCGGGGCGGCCTACAATGAGCAGTTCTTC. Its protein is CAGDSGAAYNEQFF.

The chain recombines TRBV7-9 with TRBJ1-4; the D is unclear. Germline CDR1 is SEHNR and CDR2 is FQNEAQ (reference sequence). Trimming shortened V by 1 base and J by 5 bases, and 5 bases separated the two germline ends. This CDR3 spans 13 amino acids. The CDR3 DNA reads as TGTGCCAGCAGCTTAGACGGGAATGAAAAACTGTTTTTT. It codes for CASSLDGNEKLFF.

The chain uses TRBV7-9 and TRBJ2-1; 12 positions match TRBD2. V trimming: 6 bases; J trimming: 7 bases; junction bases outside the gene matches: 10. The CDR3 is 16 residues long. Germline CDR1 SEHNR, CDR2 FQNEAQ (reference sequence). The CDR3 bases are TGTGCCAGCAGTACTCTCGGACTAGCGGGAACGAATGAGCAGTTCTTC. Protein: CASSTLGLAGTNEQFF. Looking up the rest from reference TRBV7-9 and TRBJ2-1 gives the full variable domain: DTGVSQNPRHKITKRGQNVTFRCDPISEHNRLYWYRQTLGQGPEFLTYFQNEAQLEKSRLLSDRFSAERPKGSFSTLEIQRTEQGDSAMYLCASSTLGLAGTNEQFFGPGTRLTVL.

V and J are TRBV7-9 and TRBJ1-5, with 11 bases identical to TRBD1. CDR1 and CDR2 from the germline V gene are SEHNR and FQNEAQ (reference sequence). The J segment lost 7 bases and the V segment lost 3 bases, leaving 5 bases of the junction unmatched. CDR3 size: 15 residues. This chain's CDR3 is CASSLGTGGRQPQHF. The CDR3 DNA follows: TGTGCCAGCAGCTTGGGGACAGGGGGGCGCCAGCCCCAGCATTTT.

J is TRBJ2-4 and V is TRBV7-9; unclear D gene. This CDR3 contains 15 residues. Germline V CDR1 and CDR2: SEHNR, FQNEAQ (reference sequence). V lost 1 base to trimming and J lost 5 bases, with 12 bases between them. CDR3 in DNA: TGTGCCAGCAGCTTAGACTCGCAACTCCAAAACATTCAGTACTTC. Translated: CASSLDSQLQNIQYF.

The CDR3 DNA follows: TGTGCCAGCAGTGAAGGGGCCACTGAAGCTTTCTTT. It specifies CASSEGATEAFF. This rearrangement joins TRBV2 to TRBJ1-1; D is undetermined. The CDR3 sequence is 12 residues long. CDR1 SNHLY and CDR2 FYNNEI come from the germline V gene. Trimming stripped 1 base from V and 4 bases from J, with 4 bases between.

The chain employs TRBV5-1 and TRBJ2-7; TRBD1 matches at 10 bases. CDR1 and CDR2 from the germline V gene are SGHRS and YFSETQ. The trim removed 0 bases at V and 9 bases at J, leaving 9 bases unmatched. The CDR3 sequence is 15 residues long. The CDR3 DNA follows: TGCGCCAGCAGCTTGGAGGGACAGGGGCTGCCTGGGCAGTACTTC. Its translation is CASSLEGQGLPGQYF.

Only one count was recorded for this clone. CDR3 in DNA: TGTGCCAGCAGCCAAGTGCAGGGGTCTAACTATGGCTACACCTTC. Protein product: CASSQVQGSNYGYTF. The V gene is TRBV14, the J gene TRBJ1-2; possibly TRBD1 for D (6 bases). The CDR3 has 15 amino acids. The V end lost 1 base, the J end lost 0 bases, and 9 bases lay between the germline ends. The germline CDR1 and CDR2 sequences are SGHDN and FVKESK.

As concerns this clone: One end of the junction is discordant with germline, which a read error may explain. The chain has TRBV25-1 and TRBJ1-2, with D unresolved. The CDR3 has 13 residues. Germline assignment: CDR1 MGHDK and CDR2 SYGVNS. In DNA form, the CDR3 reads TGTGCCAGCAGTGAATCTCACAGCTATGGCTACCCCTTC. It encodes CASSESHSYGYPF.

This chain uses TRBV11-2 with TRBJ2-3; tentative D call: TRBD2 (6 bases). The V end was cut by 0 bases, the J end by 0 bases, with 10 bases between. Germline assignment: CDR1 SGHAT and CDR2 FQNNGV. The CDR3 length is 16 residues. DNA for the CDR3: TGTGCCAGCAGCTTAGATCCGGGAGTGAGCACAGATACGCAGTATTTT. This encodes CASSLDPGVSTDTQYF.

The rearrangement joins TRBV27 to TRBJ1-2; 8 bases agree with TRBD1. Trimming cost V 4 bases and J 5 bases; bases outside gene matches: 6. Germline V gene data show CDR1 as MNHEY and CDR2 as SMNVEV (reference sequence). The CDR3 has 14 residues. The CDR3 nucleotides are TGTGCCAGCAGTTCAGGGGGCTGGAGGTATGGCTACACCTTC. This sequence encodes CASSSGGWRYGYTF.